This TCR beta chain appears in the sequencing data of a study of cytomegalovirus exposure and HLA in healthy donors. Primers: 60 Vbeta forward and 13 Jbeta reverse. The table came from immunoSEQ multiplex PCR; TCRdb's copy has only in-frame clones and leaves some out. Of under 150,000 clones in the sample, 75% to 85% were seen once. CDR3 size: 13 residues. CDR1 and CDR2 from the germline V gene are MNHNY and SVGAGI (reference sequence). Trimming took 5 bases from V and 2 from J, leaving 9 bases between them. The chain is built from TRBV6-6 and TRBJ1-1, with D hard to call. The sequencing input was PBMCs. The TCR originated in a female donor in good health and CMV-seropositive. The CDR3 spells CASSTGLNTEAFF. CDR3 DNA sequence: TGTGCCAGCAGTACTGGACTAAACACTGAAGCTTTCTTT.